The entry below gives a single TCR beta chain sequence along with its context. Its antigen is unknown. The junction and the germline gene differ at one end; a read error may be behind it. Researchers used the Oncomine TCR Beta short-read assay to sequence DNA from cultured CD4+ T cells. TCRdb analysed the PCR reads with MiXCR anew, one entry per CDR3 protein. The table has about 15,000 distinct CDR3 sequences, about a third seen once. The data were obtained in a study of vaccination and CD4 T cells after COVID-19. Study overall: Fewer than ten convalescent cases were mild and one was severe, and all had been SARS-CoV-2 positive by nasal swab PCR.

Treatment given: roughly 10-day PBMC culture with coronavirus spike peptide pools or control peptides (ViraFEST assay). The CDR3 is made up of 16 amino acids. CDR1 is SSHAT, CDR2 FNYEAQ, per germline (reference sequence). This clonotype originated in a human donor with COVID-19. Sequencing was carried out using cultured CD4+ T cells from blood. The V call is TRBV7-7, the J call TRBJ2-5; 8 bases are shared with TRBD2. CDR3 loop: CASSFATTGGQETQYF. In DNA form, the CDR3 reads TGTGCTAGCAGCTTCGCAACAACGGGGGGGCAAGAGACCCAGTACTTC.